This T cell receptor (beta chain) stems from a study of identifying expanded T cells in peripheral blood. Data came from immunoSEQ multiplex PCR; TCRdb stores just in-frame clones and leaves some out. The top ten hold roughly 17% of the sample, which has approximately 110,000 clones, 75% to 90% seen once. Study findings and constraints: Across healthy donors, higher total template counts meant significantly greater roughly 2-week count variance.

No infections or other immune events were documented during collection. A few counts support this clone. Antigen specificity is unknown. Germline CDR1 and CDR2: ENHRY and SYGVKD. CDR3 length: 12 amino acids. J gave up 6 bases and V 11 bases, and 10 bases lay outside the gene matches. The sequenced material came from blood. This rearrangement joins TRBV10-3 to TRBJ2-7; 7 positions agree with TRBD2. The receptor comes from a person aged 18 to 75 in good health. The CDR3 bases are TGTGCCTCCTCAACCGGGGGGTCCGAGCAGTACTTC. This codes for CASSTGGSEQYF.